Listed below are T cell receptor beta chains from one sample, sequenced in a study of T cell responses to AZD1222 COVID-19 vaccine. Only in-frame clones appear in the TCRdb table, and some are missing; sequencing was by immunoSEQ multiplex PCR. Among 150,000 to 200,000 clones listed, approximately 92% were seen once. The source was peripheral blood, collected on day 0 of AZD1222 vaccination. The receptors come from an adult in good health. CDR3s include the opening cysteine and the closing phenylalanine or tryptophan. Each record gives: V gene, J gene, D gene, clone size, CDR3 DNA, CDR3 protein. D genes are given only for firm matches. Rows give clone size only sometimes, using once, few, many, or a class for an expanded clone.

>TRBV5-1|TRBJ1-6|-|-
TGCGCCAGCAGCCCACAAGGACCGGAGGCACCCCTCCACTTT
CASSPQGPEAPLHF
>TRBV19|TRBJ1-6|TRBD1|once
TGTGCCAGTAGTCTCCAGACAGGGGCCCATAATTCACCCCTCCACTTT
CASSLQTGAHNSPLHF
>TRBV4-1|TRBJ1-3|-|-
TGCGCCAGCAGCCAAGATAACCAGCACTCTGGAAACACCATATATTTT
CASSQDNQHSGNTIYF
>TRBV18|TRBJ1-6|TRBD1|-
TGTGCCAGCTCACCACCTTACTCAGGGGGTTCACCCCTCCACTTT
CASSPPYSGGSPLHF
>TRBV10-3|TRBJ1-1|TRBD1|-
TGTGCCATCAGTGGGGCAGGGGGAAAGCCTGAAGCTTTCTTT
CAISGAGGKPEAFF
>TRBV5-4|TRBJ2-7|TRBD2|-
TGTGCCAGCAGCTCGACTAGCGGGAAAGGTAGGGAGCAGTACTTC
CASSSTSGKGREQYF
>TRBV7-6|TRBJ1-2|-|-
TGTGCCAGCAGCCCCGGGCACGGCTATGGCTACACCTTC
CASSPGHGYGYTF
>TRBV7-2|TRBJ2-7|TRBD2|-
TGTGCCAGCAGCTTAGAACTAGCGGGAGATGAGCAGTACTTC
CASSLELAGDEQYF
>TRBV29-1|TRBJ2-7|TRBD2|-
TGCAGCGTTGCCAGCGGGAGGAACGAGCAGTACTTC
CSVASGRNEQYF
>TRBV7-2|TRBJ2-5|-|once
TGTGCCAGCACCCCGGGGCTGGGACAAGAGACCCAGTACTTC
CASTPGLGQETQYF
>TRBV27|TRBJ2-7|-|-
TGTGCCAGCTCTCGTACAGGGTTCCACGAGCAGTACTTC
CASSRTGFHEQYF
>TRBV3-1/TRBV3-2|TRBJ1-6|-|-
TGTGCCAGCAGCCAGGGGCAGAGTAATTCACCCCTCCACTTT
CASSQGQSNSPLHF
>TRBV11-2|TRBJ1-5|-|-
TGTGCCAGCAGCTTATATAGCAATCAGCCCCAGCATTTT
CASSLYSNQPQHF
>TRBV29-1|TRBJ1-2|-|-
TGCAGCTTCCATGGAGGTTCTCGTTATGGCTACACCTTC
CSFHGGSRYGYTF
>TRBV19|TRBJ1-5|-|-
TGTGCCAGTAGTATAGGAGTCAATAGCAATCAGCCCCAGCATTTT
CASSIGVNSNQPQHF
>TRBV7-2|TRBJ1-5|-|-
TGTGCCAGCAGCCAAACCGGACGGCTAGGCCGCCAGCCCCAGCATTTT
CASSQTGRLGRQPQHF
>TRBV3-1/TRBV3-2|TRBJ1-1|TRBD1|-
TGTGCCAGCAGCCATAACAGGGGCACTGAAGCTTTCTTT
CASSHNRGTEAFF
>TRBV19|TRBJ2-1|TRBD2|few
TGTGCCAGTAGTACCCAAGGGACTAGCGGGAGTTCACTCTACAATGAGCAGTTCTTC
CASSTQGTSGSSLYNEQFF
>TRBV2|TRBJ2-2|-|-
TGTGCCAGCAGCGATGTCGACTATTCTACCGGGGAGCTGTTTTTT
CASSDVDYSTGELFF
>TRBV29-1|TRBJ1-1|-|medium-sized
TGCAGCGTTTTTCTTGGGGGAATCTCTGAAGCTTTCTTT
CSVFLGGISEAFF
>TRBV6-5|TRBJ1-4|TRBD1|-
TGTGCCAGCAGTTTCACAGGGGGTTCTGGGCAACTGTTTTTT
CASSFTGGSGQLFF
>TRBV25-1|TRBJ1-2|TRBD1|-
TGTGCCAGCACGACAGGGAACTATGGCTACACCTTC
CASTTGNYGYTF